Sequencing of this T cell receptor (beta chain) was carried out in a study of blood T cell repertoires in COVID-19. Looking at the study overall: From T cells, B-cell-depleted T cells, or PBMCs came the material, which was cDNA or gDNA.

The protocol was immunoSEQ multiplex PCR, while the TCRdb copy is restricted to in-frame clones and leaves out a portion. Among approximately 240,000 clones listed, roughly three quarters were seen once. The CDR3 is 17 amino acids. The germline gives CDR1 MNHEY, CDR2 SMNVEV (reference sequence). V was trimmed by 3 bases and J by 2 bases, leaving 20 bases between them. The sequence was obtained from a woman aged 40 to 50 with active or convalescent COVID-19. This sequence joins TRBV27 and TRBJ2-7; a possible D gene is TRBD2 (6 bases). The sequencing sample was made of peripheral blood. CDR3 sequence: CASSFWCPAGPPYEQYV. CDR3 coding DNA: TGTGCCAGCAGTTTTTGGTGCCCGGCGGGGCCACCCTACGAGCAGTACGTC.